A selection of T cell receptor beta chains follows, all from one sample in a study of T-cell memory formation after mild COVID-19. TCRdb re-analysed the 5' RACE reads in MiXCR, keeping a single row per CDR3 protein. The sample consists of a few hundred thousand distinct CDR3 sequences, over 8.5% of them appearing once. The sample comprised PBMCs or a T cell subset sorted from them (not recorded which). Receptors were obtained from a man younger than 35 who had mild COVID-19 (a few samples of this study predate the infection). Cell type and time point are not known. Each CDR3 is given without its conserved first and last residue. Fields, in order: CDR3 protein, clone size, V gene. Expanded clones get a size class; other rows say once, few or many, or leave the size out.

CDR3aa: ASSGHGSTDTQY; abundance: NA; v_gene: TRBV4-1
CDR3aa: ASSLAAGRDYEQY; abundance: once; v_gene: TRBV5-5
CDR3aa: ASSIAYEQY; abundance: few; v_gene: TRBV7-9
CDR3aa: ASRSPGTDSYEQY; abundance: many; v_gene: TRBV5-1
CDR3aa: ASSWYGISGNTIY; abundance: few; v_gene: TRBV12-3/TRBV12-4
CDR3aa: ASSHGRRTGELF; abundance: few; v_gene: TRBV4-3
CDR3aa: ASSNRHNEQF; abundance: NA; v_gene: TRBV3-1
CDR3aa: ATLAGISTDTQY; abundance: few; v_gene: TRBV3-2
CDR3aa: ASRGAGTGETGELF; abundance: NA; v_gene: TRBV7-3
CDR3aa: ASTLGGPNSPLH; abundance: few; v_gene: TRBV7-6
CDR3aa: ASSLGFSGNQETQY; abundance: few; v_gene: TRBV7-6
CDR3aa: SAIMGGYT; abundance: few; v_gene: TRBV20-1
CDR3aa: ASGVRAATNEKLF; abundance: NA; v_gene: TRBV6-5
CDR3aa: SGTGTYGYT; abundance: many; v_gene: TRBV20-1
CDR3aa: ASSPGSTEAF; abundance: many; v_gene: TRBV12-3/TRBV12-4
CDR3aa: ASTRTSGGTSDTQY; abundance: NA; v_gene: TRBV12-3/TRBV12-4
CDR3aa: ASSTDRNYGYT; abundance: many; v_gene: TRBV4-3